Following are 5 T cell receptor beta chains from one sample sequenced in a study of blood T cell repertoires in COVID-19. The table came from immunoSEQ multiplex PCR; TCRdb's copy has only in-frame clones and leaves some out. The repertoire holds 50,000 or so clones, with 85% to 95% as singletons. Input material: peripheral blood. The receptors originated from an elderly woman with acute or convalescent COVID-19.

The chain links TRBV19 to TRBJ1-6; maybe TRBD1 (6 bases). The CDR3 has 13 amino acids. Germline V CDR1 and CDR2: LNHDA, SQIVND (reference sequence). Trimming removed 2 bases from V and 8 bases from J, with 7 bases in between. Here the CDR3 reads CASSINRDSPLHF. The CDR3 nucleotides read TGTGCCAGTAGTATAAACAGGGATTCACCCCTCCACTTT.

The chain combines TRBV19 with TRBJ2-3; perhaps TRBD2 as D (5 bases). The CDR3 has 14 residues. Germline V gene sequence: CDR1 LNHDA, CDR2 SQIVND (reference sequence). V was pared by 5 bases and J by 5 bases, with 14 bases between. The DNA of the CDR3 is TGTGCCAGTAGTGGTGTTAGCGTGGGAGATACGCAGTATTTT. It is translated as CASSGVSVGDTQYF. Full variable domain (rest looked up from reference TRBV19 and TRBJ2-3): DGGITQSPKYLFRKEGQNVTLSCEQNLNHDAMYWYRQDPGQGLRLIYYSQIVNDFQKGDIAEGYSVSREKKESFPLTVTSAQKNPTAFYLCASSGVSVGDTQYFGPGTRLTVL.

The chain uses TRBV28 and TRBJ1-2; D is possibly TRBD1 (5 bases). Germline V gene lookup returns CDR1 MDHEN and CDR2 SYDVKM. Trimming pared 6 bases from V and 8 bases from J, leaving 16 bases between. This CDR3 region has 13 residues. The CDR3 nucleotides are TGTGCCAGCAGCCGGCCTGGGGCAGACGGCTACACCTTC. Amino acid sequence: CASSRPGADGYTF.

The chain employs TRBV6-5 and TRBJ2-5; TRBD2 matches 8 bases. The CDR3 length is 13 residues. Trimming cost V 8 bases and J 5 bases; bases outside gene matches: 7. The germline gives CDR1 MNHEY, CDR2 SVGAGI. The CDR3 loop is CASQTSVIETQYF. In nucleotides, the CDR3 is TGTGCCAGCCAGACTAGCGTGATCGAGACCCAGTACTTC.

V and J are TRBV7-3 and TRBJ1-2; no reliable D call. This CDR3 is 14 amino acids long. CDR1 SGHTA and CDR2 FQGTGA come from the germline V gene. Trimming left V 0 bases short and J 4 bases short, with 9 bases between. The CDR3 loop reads CASSLTGGTYGYTF. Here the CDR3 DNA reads TGTGCCAGCAGCTTAACCGGCGGAACCTATGGCTACACCTTC.